The clone carrying this T cell receptor beta chain appeared a few times. Using its own MiXCR run on the 5' RACE reads, TCRdb lists one record per CDR3 protein. The sample records roughly 88,000 distinct CDR3 sequences, about 14% being singletons. The record originates from a study of early T cells in non-severe SARS-CoV-2 infection. The CDR3 has 15 amino acids. V shed 3 bases and J 3 bases; nucleotides not matched to a gene: 6. Germline CDR1 and CDR2: DFQATT and SNEGSKA (reference sequence). The clonotype comes from an adult who was a healthcare worker with PCR-confirmed SARS-CoV-2 infection or an uninfected control (not recorded which). This chain joins TRBV20-1 and TRBJ2-2; 8 nucleotides line up with TRBD1. The specimen sequenced was whole blood. CDR3 region: CSASGQGLDTGELFF. The CDR3 nucleotides are TGCAGTGCTAGCGGACAGGGTTTGGACACCGGGGAGCTGTTTTTT.